Presented here are 16 T cell receptor beta chains from one specimen sequenced in a study of T cell repertoires in cytomegalovirus infection. TCRdb passed the reads through MiXCR, listing each CDR3 protein once. The sample carries approximately 990,000 distinct CDR3 sequences, approximately 31% recorded once. These receptors have no known antigen. Sample: cultured CD8+ T cells from PBMCs, taken from culture after CMV antigen stimulation. The source is a human donor in good health (CMV status not recorded). Some clones in this sample may be carry-over from other donors' samples.

This chain links TRBV6-5 with TRBJ2-1; 12 nucleotides agree with TRBD2. J gave up 9 bases and V 5 bases, and 8 bases lay outside the gene matches. Germline CDR1 MNHEY, CDR2 SVGAGI. CDR3 size: 15 residues. The CDR3 sequence: CASSPGLAGFTEQFF. The CDR3 bases are TGTGCCAGCAGTCCAGGACTAGCGGGGTTTACTGAGCAGTTCTTC.

This clonotype has just a few counts. The chain combines TRBV14 with TRBJ2-1, with D tentatively TRBD1 (6 bases). The CDR3 is 16 amino acids. Germline CDR1 reads SGHDN; CDR2 reads FVKESK. V lost 1 base and J lost 10, with 20 bases in between. The CDR3 region has the DNA TGTGCCAGCAGCCAAGGGACAGCGGAATCCGGTTTGGAGCAGTTCTTC. It specifies CASSQGTAESGLEQFF. Combining the CDR3 with reference TRBV14 and TRBJ2-1 gives the whole variable domain EAGVTQFPSHSVIEKGQTVTLRCDPISGHDNLYWYRRVMGKEIKFLLHFVKESKQDESGMPNNRFLAERTGGTYSTLKVQPAELEDSGVYFCASSQGTAESGLEQFFGPGTRLTVL.

This clonotype was seen only a few times. The genes are TRBV6-2 or TRBV6-3 and TRBJ2-1, with 9 bases lining up with TRBD1. CDR1 MNHEY and CDR2 SVGEGT come from the germline V gene. J was trimmed by 10 bases and V by 6 bases; bases with no gene match: 4. The CDR3 totals 12 residues. CDR3 DNA sequence: TGTGCCAGCAGAACAGGGGGCCAAGAGCAGTTCTTC. Translating gives CASRTGGQEQFF.

This clonotype was seen a single time. One end of the junction varies from germline; a read error may be responsible. V gene TRBV7-4 combines with J gene TRBJ1-2; D may be TRBD1 (5 bases). This CDR3 has 14 amino acids. CDR1 and CDR2 (germline): SGHVT, SQSDAQ. The CDR3 nucleotides are TGTGCCAGCAGCTTAGGACAGACCGACTATAGCTACACCTTC. Encoded protein: CASSLGQTDYSYTF.

This clonotype was counted a few times. The chain joins TRBV6-2 or TRBV6-3 to TRBJ2-7; 9 positions match TRBD2. Germline V gene lookup returns CDR1 MNHEY and CDR2 SVGEGT. The CDR3 has 15 amino acids. J lost 0 bases, V lost 4 bases, and 4 bases had no gene match. This CDR3 is CASSWGAGGSYEQYV. CDR3 sequence (DNA): TGTGCCAGCAGTTGGGGAGCGGGGGGCTCCTACGAGCAGTACGTC.

This chain joins TRBV5-1 and TRBJ1-5; 8 nucleotides match TRBD1. The V and J ends lost 4 bases and 7 bases, in that order; junction bases with no gene match: 7. The CDR3 totals 14 residues. The germline gives CDR1 SGHRS, CDR2 YFSETQ. The CDR3 coding sequence is TGCGCCAGCAGCGATGGACAGGGAAACCAGCCCCAGCATTTT. The encoded protein is CASSDGQGNQPQHF.

The chain employs TRBV3-1 and TRBJ2-1; TRBD2 aligns across 9 bases. With 4 bases clipped from V and 8 bases from J, the junction kept 18 bases outside the gene matches. CDR1 LGHDT and CDR2 YNNKEL come from the germline V gene (reference sequence). The CDR3 covers 18 residues. CDR3 amino acids: CASSRAVAGALAQHEQFF. CDR3 bases: TGTGCCAGCAGCCGGGCCGTAGCGGGGGCTCTGGCGCAACATGAGCAGTTCTTC.

This clonotype turned up a few times. The chain carries TRBV6-1 and TRBJ2-7, with TRBD1 matching over 12 bases. The CDR3 extends over 14 amino acids. V was clipped by 5 bases and J by 6 bases; unmatched bases: 5. CDR1 and CDR2 (germline): MNHNS, SASEGT. CDR3 in DNA: TGTGCCAGCAGTTACGGGACAGGGGGCGCCGAGCAGTACGTC. As protein: CASSYGTGGAEQYV.

The chain links TRBV6-1 to TRBJ2-1; no definite D call. The length of the CDR3 is 17 residues. The germline CDR1 and CDR2 sequences are MNHNS and SASEGT. V was pared by 1 base and J by 0 bases, with 13 bases between. The CDR3 loop reads CASSEGPLPSSYNEQFF. The CDR3 coding sequence is TGTGCCAGCAGTGAAGGACCTCTCCCTAGCTCCTACAATGAGCAGTTCTTC.

This clonotype showed up just a few times. The chain has TRBV7-9 and TRBJ2-5; D may be TRBD1 (6 bases). The V end lost 5 bases, the J end lost 2 bases, and 18 bases lay between the germline ends. The germline V gene encodes CDR1 SEHNR and CDR2 FQNEAQ (reference sequence). This CDR3 has 16 amino acids. CDR3 in DNA: TGTGCCAGCAGCATCCCCCAGGACAGTCCTCAAGAGACCCAGTACTTC. Translation gives CASSIPQDSPQETQYF.

This clonotype was detected a few times. V is TRBV20-1 and J is TRBJ2-1; D remains unclear. The CDR3 runs to 12 residues. The germline V gene encodes CDR1 DFQATT and CDR2 SNEGSKA (reference sequence). V was trimmed by 3 bases and J by 7 bases, leaving 10 bases between them. This CDR3 is CSARVVRNEQFF. The CDR3 DNA is TGCAGTGCTAGGGTAGTACGGAATGAGCAGTTCTTC.

In its sample, this clonotype was seen a few times. The rearrangement uses TRBV19 and TRBJ2-1, with TRBD1 matching 11 bases. CDR3 length: 13 residues. V lost 1 base to trimming and J lost 10 bases; unmatched junction nucleotides: 0. Germline CDR1 and CDR2: LNHDA and SQIVND (reference sequence). CDR3 nucleotides: TGTGCCAGTAGTATAGGGACAGGGGGCGAGCAGTTCTTC. Translation gives CASSIGTGGEQFF. Filled out from reference TRBV19 and TRBJ2-1, the complete variable domain reads DGGITQSPKYLFRKEGQNVTLSCEQNLNHDAMYWYRQDPGQGLRLIYYSQIVNDFQKGDIAEGYSVSREKKESFPLTVTSAQKNPTAFYLCASSIGTGGEQFFGPGTRLTVL.

Details on this clonotype: A much larger clone is a single base away; this may be a read error. The chain has TRBV7-8 and TRBJ2-2; 7 bases match TRBD1. The CDR3 length is 16 residues. CDR1 and CDR2 (germline): SGHVS, FQNEAQ. The V and J ends lost 2 bases and 7 bases, in that order; junction bases with no gene match: 10. For the CDR3, the DNA is TGTGCCAGCAGCTTACTCGACAGGGTTCACATCGGGGAGCTGTTTTTT. It is translated as CASSLLDRVHIGELFF.

This clonotype came up many times. The CDR3 DNA reads TGTGCCAGCAGCTTAGTGGCCCCCGAAGGTGAAAAACTGTTTTTT. Its translation is CASSLVAPEGEKLFF. This chain connects TRBV7-8 to TRBJ1-4; the D is unclear. The germline gives CDR1 SGHVS, CDR2 FQNEAQ. The V and J ends lost 1 base and 7 bases respectively, with 13 bases between them. The CDR3 totals 15 residues.

This clonotype was recorded a few times. The V gene is TRBV12-5, the J gene TRBJ2-1, with D unclear. Deletions cut 2 bases from V and 6 bases from J, with 5 bases between. Germline V gene sequence: CDR1 LGHNT, CDR2 FRNRAP. This CDR3 region has 12 residues. Here the CDR3 DNA reads TGTGCTAGTGGTTTGCCCAGCAATGAGCAGTTCTTC. Its translation: CASGLPSNEQFF.

This clonotype was counted a few times. V usage is TRBV5-6 and J usage is TRBJ2-5; 9 bases line up with TRBD2. CDR3 size: 16 residues. The J segment lost 1 base and the V segment lost 1 base, leaving 5 bases of the junction unmatched. CDR1 is SGHDT, CDR2 YYEEEE, per germline. CDR3 sequence reads: CASSLYLAGPQETQYF. The DNA of the CDR3 is TGTGCCAGCAGCTTGTATCTAGCGGGGCCCCAAGAGACCCAGTACTTC.